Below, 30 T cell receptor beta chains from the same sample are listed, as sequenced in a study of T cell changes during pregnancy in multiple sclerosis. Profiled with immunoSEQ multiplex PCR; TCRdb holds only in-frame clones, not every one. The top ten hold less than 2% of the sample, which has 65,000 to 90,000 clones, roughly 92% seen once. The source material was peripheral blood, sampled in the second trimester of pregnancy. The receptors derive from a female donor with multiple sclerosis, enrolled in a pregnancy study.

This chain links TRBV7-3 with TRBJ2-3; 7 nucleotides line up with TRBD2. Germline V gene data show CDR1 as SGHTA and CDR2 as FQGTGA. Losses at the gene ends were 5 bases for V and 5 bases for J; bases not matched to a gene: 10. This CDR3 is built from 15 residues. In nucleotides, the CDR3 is TGTGCCAGCAGCGCATCGGGGGGTGGAGGAGATACGCAGTATTTT. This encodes CASSASGGGGDTQYF.

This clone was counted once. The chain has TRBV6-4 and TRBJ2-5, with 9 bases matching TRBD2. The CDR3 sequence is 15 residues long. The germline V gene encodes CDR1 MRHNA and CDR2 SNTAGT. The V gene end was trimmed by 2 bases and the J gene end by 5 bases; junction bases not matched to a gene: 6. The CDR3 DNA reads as TGTGCCAGCAGTGACCCGGGACTAGCTTGTGAGACCCAGTACTTC. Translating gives CASSDPGLACETQYF.

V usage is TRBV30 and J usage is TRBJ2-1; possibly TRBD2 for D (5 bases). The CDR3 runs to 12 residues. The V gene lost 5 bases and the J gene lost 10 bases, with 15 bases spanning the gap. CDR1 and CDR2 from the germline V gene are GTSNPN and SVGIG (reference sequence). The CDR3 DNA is TGTGCCTGGGGTGCATCCTGGGAGGAGCAGTTCTTC. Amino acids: CAWGASWEEQFF.

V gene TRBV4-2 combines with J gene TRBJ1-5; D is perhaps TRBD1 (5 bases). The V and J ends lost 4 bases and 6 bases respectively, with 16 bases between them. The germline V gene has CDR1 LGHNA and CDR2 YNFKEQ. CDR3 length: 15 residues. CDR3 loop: CASSLRREARQPQHF. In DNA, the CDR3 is TGTGCCAGCAGCCTTCGCAGGGAGGCGCGTCAGCCCCAGCATTTT.

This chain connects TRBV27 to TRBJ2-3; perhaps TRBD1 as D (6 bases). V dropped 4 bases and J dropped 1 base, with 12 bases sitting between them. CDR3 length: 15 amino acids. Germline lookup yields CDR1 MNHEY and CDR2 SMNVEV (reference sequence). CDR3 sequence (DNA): TGTGCCAGCAGTTCACAGGGTAGTGGCACAGATACGCAGTATTTT. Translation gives CASSSQGSGTDTQYF.

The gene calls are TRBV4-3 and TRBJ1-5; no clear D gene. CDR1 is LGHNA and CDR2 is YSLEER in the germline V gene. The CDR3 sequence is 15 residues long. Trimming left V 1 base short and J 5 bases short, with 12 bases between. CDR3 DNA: TGCGCCAGCAGCCAAGGTGGGGAGTCCGATCAGCCCCAGCATTTT. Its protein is CASSQGGESDQPQHF.

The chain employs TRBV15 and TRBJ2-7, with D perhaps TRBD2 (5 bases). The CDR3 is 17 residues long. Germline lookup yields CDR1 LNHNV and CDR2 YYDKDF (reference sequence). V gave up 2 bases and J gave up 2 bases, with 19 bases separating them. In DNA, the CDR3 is TGTGCCACCAGCAGAAAGCGTAGCGAGGGATTTCCCTACGAGCAGTACTTC. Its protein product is CATSRKRSEGFPYEQYF.

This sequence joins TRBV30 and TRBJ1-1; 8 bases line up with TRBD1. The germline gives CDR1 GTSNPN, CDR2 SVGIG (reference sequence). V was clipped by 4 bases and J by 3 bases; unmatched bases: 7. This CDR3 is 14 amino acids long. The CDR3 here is CAWKGQGMDTEAFF. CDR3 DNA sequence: TGTGCCTGGAAAGGACAGGGCATGGACACTGAAGCTTTCTTT.

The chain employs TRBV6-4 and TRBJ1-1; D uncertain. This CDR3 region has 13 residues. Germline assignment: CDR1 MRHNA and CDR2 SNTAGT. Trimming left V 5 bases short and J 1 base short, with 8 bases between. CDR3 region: CASSQRWNTEAFF. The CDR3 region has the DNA TGTGCCAGCAGTCAACGGTGGAACACTGAAGCTTTCTTT.

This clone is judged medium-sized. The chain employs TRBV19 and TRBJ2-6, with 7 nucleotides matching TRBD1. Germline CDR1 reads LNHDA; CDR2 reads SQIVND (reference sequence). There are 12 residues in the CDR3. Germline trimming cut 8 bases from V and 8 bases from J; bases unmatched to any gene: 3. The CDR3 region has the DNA TGTGCCAGTTCGACAGGGACCAACGTCCTGACTTTC. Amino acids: CASSTGTNVLTF.

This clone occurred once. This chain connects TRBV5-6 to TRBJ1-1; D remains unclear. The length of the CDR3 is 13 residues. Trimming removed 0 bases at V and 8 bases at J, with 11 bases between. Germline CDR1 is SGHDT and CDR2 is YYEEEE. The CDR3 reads CASSLGSIPEAFF. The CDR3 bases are TGTGCCAGCAGCTTGGGGAGTATACCCGAAGCTTTCTTT.

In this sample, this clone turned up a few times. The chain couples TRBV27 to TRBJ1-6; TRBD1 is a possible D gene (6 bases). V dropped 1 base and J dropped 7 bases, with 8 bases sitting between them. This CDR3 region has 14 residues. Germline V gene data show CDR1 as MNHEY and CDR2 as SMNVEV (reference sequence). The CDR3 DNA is TGTGCCAGCAGTTTATACAGGGACAATTCACCCCTCCACTTT. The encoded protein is CASSLYRDNSPLHF.

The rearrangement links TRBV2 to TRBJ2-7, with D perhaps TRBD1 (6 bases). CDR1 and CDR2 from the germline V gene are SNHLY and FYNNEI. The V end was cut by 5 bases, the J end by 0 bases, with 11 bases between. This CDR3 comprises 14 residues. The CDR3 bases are TGTGCCAGCAGTCCCGGGACACCCTCCTACGAGCAGTACTTC. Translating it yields CASSPGTPSYEQYF. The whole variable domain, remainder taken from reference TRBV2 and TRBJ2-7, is EPEVTQTPSHQVTQMGQEVILRCVPISNHLYFYWYRQILGQKVEFLVSFYNNEISEKSEIFDDQFSVERPDGSNFTLKIRSTKLEDSAMYFCASSPGTPSYEQYFGPGTRLTVT.

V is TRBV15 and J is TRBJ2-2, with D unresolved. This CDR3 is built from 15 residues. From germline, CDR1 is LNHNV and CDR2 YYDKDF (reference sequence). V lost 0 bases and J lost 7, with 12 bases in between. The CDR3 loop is CATSRDPASDGELFF. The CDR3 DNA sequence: TGTGCCACCAGCAGAGATCCCGCCAGCGACGGGGAGCTGTTTTTT.

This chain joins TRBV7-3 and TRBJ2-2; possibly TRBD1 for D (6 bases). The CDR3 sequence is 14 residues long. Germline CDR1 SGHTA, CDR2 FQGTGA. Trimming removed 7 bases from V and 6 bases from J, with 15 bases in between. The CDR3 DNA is TGTGCCAGCACGGACAGTGGTCTCCCCGGGGAGCTGTTTTTT. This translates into CASTDSGLPGELFF. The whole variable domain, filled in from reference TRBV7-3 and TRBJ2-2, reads GAGVSQTPSNKVTEKGKYVELRCDPISGHTALYWYRQSLGQGPEFLIYFQGTGAADDSGLPNDRFFAVRPEGSVSTLKIQRTERGDSAVYLCASTDSGLPGELFFGEGSRLTVL.

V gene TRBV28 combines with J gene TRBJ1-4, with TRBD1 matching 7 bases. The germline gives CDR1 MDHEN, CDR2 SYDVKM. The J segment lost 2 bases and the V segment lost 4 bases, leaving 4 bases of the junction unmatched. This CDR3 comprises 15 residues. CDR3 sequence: CASSYEQGTNEKLFF. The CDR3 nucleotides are TGTGCCAGCAGTTACGAACAGGGGACTAATGAAAAACTGTTTTTT.

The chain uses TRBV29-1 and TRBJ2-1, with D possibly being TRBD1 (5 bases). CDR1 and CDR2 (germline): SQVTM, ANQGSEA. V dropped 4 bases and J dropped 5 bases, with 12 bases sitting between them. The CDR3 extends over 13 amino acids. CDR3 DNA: TGCAGCGTTGTGGGCAGGGTCCACAATGAGCAGTTCTTC. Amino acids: CSVVGRVHNEQFF.

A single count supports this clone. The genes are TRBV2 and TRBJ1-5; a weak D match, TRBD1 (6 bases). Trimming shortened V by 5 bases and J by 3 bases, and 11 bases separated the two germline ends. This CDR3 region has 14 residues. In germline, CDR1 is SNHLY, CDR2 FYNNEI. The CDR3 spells CASSFRQDNQPQHF. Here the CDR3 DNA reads TGTGCCAGCAGTTTCCGACAGGACAATCAGCCCCAGCATTTT.

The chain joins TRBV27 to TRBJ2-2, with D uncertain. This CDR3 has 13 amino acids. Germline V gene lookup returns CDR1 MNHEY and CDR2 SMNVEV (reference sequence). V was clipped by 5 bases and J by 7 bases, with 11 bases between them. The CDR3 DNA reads TGTGCCAGCAGTCCCCGCCCAGGCGGGGAGCTGTTTTTT. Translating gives CASSPRPGGELFF.

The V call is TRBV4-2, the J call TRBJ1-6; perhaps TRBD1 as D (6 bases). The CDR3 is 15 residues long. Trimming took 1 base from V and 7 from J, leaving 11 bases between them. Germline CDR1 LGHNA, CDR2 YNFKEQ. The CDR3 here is CASSQGGQINSPLHF. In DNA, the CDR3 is TGTGCCAGCAGCCAAGGGGGGCAGATCAATTCACCCCTCCACTTT.

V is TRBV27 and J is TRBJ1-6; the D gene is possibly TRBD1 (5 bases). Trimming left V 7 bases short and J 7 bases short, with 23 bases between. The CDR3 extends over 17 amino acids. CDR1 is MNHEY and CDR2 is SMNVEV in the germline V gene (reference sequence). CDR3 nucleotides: TGTGCCAGCACCAAACGCCGAGACGGAGGGGCAAATTCACCCCTCCACTTT. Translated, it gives CASTKRRDGGANSPLHF.

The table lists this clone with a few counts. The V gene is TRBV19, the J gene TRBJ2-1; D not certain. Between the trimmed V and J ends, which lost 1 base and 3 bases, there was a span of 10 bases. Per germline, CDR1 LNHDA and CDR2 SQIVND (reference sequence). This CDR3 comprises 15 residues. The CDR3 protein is CASSIVSADYNEQFF. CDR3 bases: TGTGCCAGTAGTATAGTGTCTGCGGACTACAATGAGCAGTTCTTC.

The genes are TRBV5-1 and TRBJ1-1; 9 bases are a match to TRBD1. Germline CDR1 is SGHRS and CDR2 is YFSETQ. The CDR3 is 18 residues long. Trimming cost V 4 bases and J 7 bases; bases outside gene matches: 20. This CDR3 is CASSLTNMRTGDSLEAFF. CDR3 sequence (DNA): TGCGCCAGCAGCCTGACCAATATGAGGACAGGGGACAGTCTTGAAGCTTTCTTT.

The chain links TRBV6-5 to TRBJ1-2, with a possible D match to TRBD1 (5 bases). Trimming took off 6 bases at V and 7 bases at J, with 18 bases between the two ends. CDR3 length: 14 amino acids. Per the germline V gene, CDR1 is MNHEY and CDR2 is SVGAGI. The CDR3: CASSGGFKDSGYTF. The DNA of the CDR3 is TGTGCCAGCAGCGGGGGGTTTAAAGATAGTGGCTACACCTTC.

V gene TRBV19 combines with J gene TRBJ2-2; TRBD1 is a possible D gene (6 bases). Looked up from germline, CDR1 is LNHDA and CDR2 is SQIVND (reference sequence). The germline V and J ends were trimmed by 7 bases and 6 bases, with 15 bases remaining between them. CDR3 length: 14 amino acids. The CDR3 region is CASTPNRAAGELFF. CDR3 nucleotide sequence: TGTGCCAGTACTCCTAACAGGGCTGCCGGGGAGCTGTTTTTT.

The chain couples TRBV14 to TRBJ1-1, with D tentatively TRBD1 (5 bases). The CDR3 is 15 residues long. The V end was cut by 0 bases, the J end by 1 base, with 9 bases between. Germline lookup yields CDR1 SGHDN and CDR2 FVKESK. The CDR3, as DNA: TGTGCCAGCAGCCAAGATCGTAGGGGGAACACTGAAGCTTTCTTT. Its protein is CASSQDRRGNTEAFF.

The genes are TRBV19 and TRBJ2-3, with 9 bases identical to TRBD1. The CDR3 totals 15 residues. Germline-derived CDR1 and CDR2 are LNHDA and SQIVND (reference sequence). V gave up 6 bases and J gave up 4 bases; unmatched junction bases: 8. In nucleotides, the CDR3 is TGTGCCAGTAGGCAACCGGGACAGGGTCCAGATACGCAGTATTTT. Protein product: CASRQPGQGPDTQYF.

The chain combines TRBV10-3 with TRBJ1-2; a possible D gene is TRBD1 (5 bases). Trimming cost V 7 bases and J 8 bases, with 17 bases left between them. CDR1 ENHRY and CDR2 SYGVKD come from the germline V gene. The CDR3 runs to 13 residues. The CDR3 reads CAITPGLQSGYTF. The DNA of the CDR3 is TGTGCCATCACCCCGGGACTCCAGTCGGGCTACACCTTC.

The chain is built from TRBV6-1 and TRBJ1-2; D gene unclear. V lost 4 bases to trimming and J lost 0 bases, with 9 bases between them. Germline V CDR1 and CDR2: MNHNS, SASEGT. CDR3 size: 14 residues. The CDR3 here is CASSGGNANYGYTF. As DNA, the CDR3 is TGTGCCAGCAGTGGCGGCAATGCTAACTATGGCTACACCTTC.

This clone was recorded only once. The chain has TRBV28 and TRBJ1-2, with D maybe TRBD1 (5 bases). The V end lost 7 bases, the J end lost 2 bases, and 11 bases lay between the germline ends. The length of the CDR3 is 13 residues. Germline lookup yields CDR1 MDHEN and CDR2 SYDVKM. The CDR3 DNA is TGTGCCAGCACCCCGGACATGAACTATGGCTACACCTTC. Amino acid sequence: CASTPDMNYGYTF.